These 20 T cell receptor beta chains came from one sample sequenced in a study of human T cells and chemical hapten exposure. One entry per CDR3 protein results from TCRdb running MiXCR on the RACE reads. This table has fewer than 70,000 distinct CDR3 sequences, 6.5% to 8.5% appearing once. Sample time point: pre-sensitization, week 0. Stated treatment: therapeutic diphenylcyclopropenone sensitization with weekly scalp DPC. Sequenced material: whole blood, taken in connection with sensitization to the hapten diphenylcyclopropenone (DPC). The receptors originated from a woman in her thirties with alopecia areata. Some clones in this sample may be carry-over from other donors' samples.

This clonotype has a handful of counts. V usage is TRBV20-1 and J usage is TRBJ1-6, with D unresolved. The CDR3 runs to 13 residues. Germline lookup yields CDR1 DFQATT and CDR2 SNEGSKA (reference sequence). The V end lost 0 bases, the J end lost 8 bases, and 8 bases lay between the germline ends. CDR3 in DNA: TGCAGTGCTAGAGAAAATACGGATTCACCCCTCCACTTT. Its translation: CSARENTDSPLHF.

This clonotype came up many times. V gene TRBV5-6 combines with J gene TRBJ1-2; D gene ambiguous. The ends were cut back, 6 bases at V and 4 bases at J, with 10 bases in the middle. Germline V CDR1 and CDR2: SGHDT, YYEEEE. CDR3 size: 12 residues. CDR3 DNA: TGTGCCAGCACCCAGGCCTTCTATGGCTACACCTTC. This translates into CASTQAFYGYTF.

At least ten counts were recorded for this clonotype. The chain is built from TRBV7-2 and TRBJ1-5, with D maybe TRBD1 (5 bases). The CDR3 covers 15 residues. CDR1 and CDR2 (germline): SGHTA, FQGNSA. V was trimmed by 5 bases and J by 7 bases, leaving 18 bases between them. The CDR3 nucleotides are TGTGCCAGCAGCCCCCGGTCCAGGGAGGGCCAGCCCCAGCATTTT. Its protein product is CASSPRSREGQPQHF.

This clonotype was counted ten times or more. DNA for the CDR3: TGCAGCGCCTATACAGGGGTCGGCACTGAAGCTTTCTTT. It is translated as CSAYTGVGTEAFF. The gene calls are TRBV29-1 and TRBJ1-1, with 7 bases aligning to TRBD1. This CDR3 comprises 13 residues. Germline V CDR1 and CDR2: SQVTM, ANQGSEA. Trimming took 7 bases from V and 4 from J; bases not matched to a gene: 9.

This clonotype was counted many times. This rearrangement joins TRBV6-2 or TRBV6-3 to TRBJ1-1, with D uncertain. CDR3 length equals 15 residues. Trimming cost V 6 bases and J 0 bases, with 14 bases left between them. Looked up from germline, CDR1 is MNHEY and CDR2 is SVGEGT. The CDR3, as DNA: TGTGCCAGCAGATCCGTTCCAGGTTTGAACACTGAAGCTTTCTTT. It codes for CASRSVPGLNTEAFF.

This clonotype was seen repeatedly, ten times or more. The chain uses TRBV10-3 and TRBJ2-7; D unresolved. The CDR3 runs 15 residues. Germline V gene lookup returns CDR1 ENHRY and CDR2 SYGVKD. Trimming pared 6 bases from V and 2 bases from J, leaving 17 bases between. CDR3 nucleotides: TGTGCCATCAGAAACCCTCCCGGGCCTCCCTACGAGCAGTACTTC. Translation: CAIRNPPGPPYEQYF.

This clonotype appeared a few times. The chain combines TRBV3-1 with TRBJ2-7; D is unresolved. The germline V and J ends were trimmed by 0 bases and 2 bases, with 5 bases remaining between them. Looked up from germline, CDR1 is LGHDT and CDR2 is YNNKEL (reference sequence). The CDR3 is 13 residues long. CDR3 bases: TGTGCCAGCAGCCAAGATTGTCCCTACGAGCAGTACTTC. Amino acids: CASSQDCPYEQYF.

This clonotype was counted a few times. The CDR3 loop is CAISEAGGTTYEQYF. DNA of the CDR3: TGTGCCATCAGTGAGGCGGGGGGAACGACCTACGAGCAGTACTTC. The V gene is TRBV10-3, the J gene TRBJ2-7, with 8 nucleotides matching TRBD2. The CDR3 is 15 amino acids. Looked up from germline, CDR1 is ENHRY and CDR2 is SYGVKD. V was clipped by 2 bases and J by 2 bases; unmatched bases: 5.

This clonotype was seen repeatedly, ten times or more. The V call is TRBV5-1, the J call TRBJ1-6; 9 bases align to TRBD1. This CDR3 has 19 residues. Per the germline V gene, CDR1 is SGHRS and CDR2 is YFSETQ. The V gene end was trimmed by 0 bases and the J gene end by 0 bases; junction bases not matched to a gene: 7. CDR3 nucleotides: TGCGCCAGCAGCTTGGCCTGGGACAGGGAACGCTCCTATAATTCACCCCTCCACTTT. Amino acids: CASSLAWDRERSYNSPLHF.

At least ten counts were recorded for this clonotype. This rearrangement joins TRBV6-6 to TRBJ1-2; D may be TRBD1 (6 bases). V was pared by 6 bases and J by 3 bases, with 14 bases between. The CDR3 extends over 14 amino acids. CDR1 and CDR2 (germline): MNHNY, SVGAGI (reference sequence). The CDR3 nucleotides are TGTGCCAGCAGCTCCCTGGCAGGGGACTATGGCTACACCTTC. This gives the protein CASSSLAGDYGYTF.

This clonotype was detected ten times or more. The chain joins TRBV7-9 to TRBJ2-1; 11 nucleotides line up with TRBD2. Losses at the gene ends were 5 bases for V and 4 bases for J; bases not matched to a gene: 10. The CDR3 totals 17 residues. Germline V gives CDR1 SEHNR, CDR2 FQNEAQ (reference sequence). The CDR3 nucleotides read TGTGCCAGCAGCACCATACCGGGACTAGCGGATTACAATGAGCAGTTCTTC. Its protein is CASSTIPGLADYNEQFF.

The CDR3 bases are TGTGCCAGCAGTTTAGCAGTACGTGGCTACACCTTC. Encoded protein: CASSLAVRGYTF. This chain uses TRBV12-3 or TRBV12-4 with TRBJ1-2; D uncertain. Trimming left V 0 bases short and J 7 bases short, with 6 bases between. This CDR3 contains 12 residues.

The gene calls are TRBV15 and TRBJ1-5, with D possibly matching TRBD1 (6 bases). Germline lookup yields CDR1 LNHNV and CDR2 YYDKDF (reference sequence). With 0 bases removed from V and 8 bases from J, the gap between germline ends came to 17 bases. CDR3 length: 16 amino acids. For the CDR3, the DNA is TGTGCCACCAGCAGAGATCTTAGGGGGAGAGGGGAGCCCCAGCATTTT. This encodes CATSRDLRGRGEPQHF.

This chain connects TRBV6-1 to TRBJ1-5; possible D gene TRBD1, 5 bases. In germline, CDR1 is MNHNS, CDR2 SASEGT. The length of the CDR3 is 14 residues. V was pared by 6 bases and J by 9 bases, with 18 bases between. CDR3 coding DNA: TGTGCCAGCAGGGGACTAAATGGGGATTGGCCCCAGCATTTT. This encodes CASRGLNGDWPQHF.

This clonotype has ten or more counts. The gene calls are TRBV5-5 and TRBJ1-1; D is unresolved. CDR1 is SGHKS, CDR2 YYEKEE, per germline (reference sequence). Trimming cost V 0 bases and J 1 base, with 10 bases left between them. The CDR3 has 15 residues. The CDR3 DNA is TGTGCCAGCAGCTTGGCAGTCGGGAAGAACACTGAAGCTTTCTTT. Translation: CASSLAVGKNTEAFF.

Ten or more counts support this clonotype. The chain combines TRBV4-2 with TRBJ2-3; TRBD2 agrees at 8 bases. The CDR3 has 16 amino acids. Germline V lookup: CDR1 LGHNA, CDR2 YNFKEQ. Losses at the gene ends were 0 bases for V and 8 bases for J; bases not matched to a gene: 10. The CDR3 coding sequence is TGTGCCAGCAGCCAAGATGGGGCGGGGGGCCTAGGTACGCAGTATTTT. Encoded protein: CASSQDGAGGLGTQYF.

This clonotype appeared many times. This sequence joins TRBV12-3 or TRBV12-4 and TRBJ1-2; D unclear. The CDR3 is made up of 13 amino acids. Trimming removed 6 bases from V and 3 bases from J, with 11 bases in between. The CDR3 protein is CASSYQEDYGYTF. The DNA for the CDR3 is TGTGCCAGCAGCTACCAGGAGGACTATGGCTACACCTTC.

The genes are TRBV5-6 and TRBJ2-5; 9 nucleotides match TRBD1. Trimming at V came to 0 bases and at J to 0 bases, leaving 6 bases not matched to a gene. The length of the CDR3 is 17 residues. Germline CDR1 and CDR2: SGHDT and YYEEEE. Written as DNA, the CDR3 is TGTGCCAGCAGCTTGGGGGCCGACAGGGGGGACCAAGAGACCCAGTACTTC. Its protein product is CASSLGADRGDQETQYF.

This clonotype was seen many times. CDR3 bases: TGTGCCAGCAGCTGGGGGAAATCGGACACTGAAGCTTTCTTT. This encodes CASSWGKSDTEAFF. The chain combines TRBV7-8 with TRBJ1-1; possible D gene TRBD1, 5 bases. Looked up from germline, CDR1 is SGHVS and CDR2 is FQNEAQ. The V and J ends lost 4 bases and 3 bases respectively, with 12 bases between them. The CDR3 is 14 residues long.

This clonotype was picked up many times. The chain is built from TRBV20-1 and TRBJ2-3; TRBD2 aligns across 13 bases. V lost 6 bases to trimming and J lost 4 bases; unmatched junction nucleotides: 4. Germline-derived CDR1 and CDR2 are DFQATT and SNEGSKA (reference sequence). There are 14 residues in the CDR3. The CDR3 reads CSARTSGGADTQYF. DNA for the CDR3: TGCAGTGCACGGACTAGCGGGGGAGCAGATACGCAGTATTTT.